Described below is a single T cell receptor (beta chain) sequence and its context. The target antigen is unknown. This specimen comes from a study of PD-1 blockade in mismatch repair-deficient tumors. At the level of the study: Patients had approximately 12 mismatch repair-deficient cancer types and were previously treated and progressing.

Points from the study as a whole: After pembrolizumab, tumor-resident clones rose rapidly, then generally contracted before radiologic responses.

PCR or immunohistochemistry showed mismatch repair deficiency in every enrolled patient. Three pembrolizumab responders had their TCRs sequenced. Sequenced by immunoSEQ multiplex PCR; TCRdb stores in-frame clones only, minus some. The sample lists around 52,000 clones; 81% were seen once. Germline-derived CDR1 and CDR2 are SGHNT and YYREEE (reference sequence). This CDR3 is built from 13 residues. Trimming cost V 3 bases and J 2 bases, with 8 bases left between them. The sequence was collected from an adult with mismatch repair-deficient cancer. Here the sequenced sample was peripheral blood, taken roughly 19 weeks after starting pembrolizumab. V usage is TRBV5-4 and J usage is TRBJ1-2; no clear D. CDR3 in DNA: TGTGCCAGCAGCTCGAAGGACAACTATGGCTACACCTTC. This codes for CASSSKDNYGYTF.